This entry describes one TCR beta chain. The antigen is unknown. Germline CDR1 and CDR2: SGHRS and YFSETQ. This CDR3 spans 13 amino acids. These data are taken from a study of T cells expressing NK-cell markers. Study-wide points: Once again these clonotypes came out on top in the CD3+CD56-NKG2C+ fraction of several donors.

TCRdb reprocessed the 5' RACE reads and stores each CDR3 protein as one record, lacking DNA. The table lists some 410,000 distinct CDR3 sequences. Sequenced material: blood T cells: a sorted CD56 or NKG2C T cell subset, CD4+ or CD8+ T cells, or bulk PBMC T cells (not recorded which). The TCR sequence derives from a woman aged 18 to 69 in good health. The rearrangement uses TRBV5-1 and TRBJ2-1. The CDR3 reads CASSLSDLGEQFF.